The 15 T cell receptor beta chains presented below share a single source sample, sequenced in a study of T-cell reconstitution after alpha-beta-depleted transplantation in children. Unique molecular identifiers were used in preparing the TCRbeta library. TCRdb redid the calling of the PCR reads with MiXCR, one entry per CDR3 protein. The data show more than 60,000 distinct CDR3 sequences, with roughly 6.6% seen just once and around 2.5% held by the top ten. Specimen: PBMCs from the stem cell graft donor, collected from the stem cell graft. All receptors come from a human donor who donated a stem cell graft to a child with acute lymphoblastic leukemia.

This clonotype was picked up many times. This chain links TRBV7-2 with TRBJ1-4, with TRBD1 matching 8 bases. The CDR3 is made up of 15 amino acids. The V gene end was trimmed by 5 bases and the J gene end by 4 bases; junction bases not matched to a gene: 6. Germline V CDR1 and CDR2: SGHTA, FQGNSA. The CDR3 nucleotides read TGTGCCAGCAGCCCAAGGACAGGGATTAATGAAAAACTGTTTTTT. Residues: CASSPRTGINEKLFF.

This clonotype has ten or more counts. The chain carries TRBV12-3 or TRBV12-4 and TRBJ1-1; D unresolved. This CDR3 is built from 13 residues. Deletions cut 3 bases from V and 0 bases from J, with 5 bases between. In DNA form, the CDR3 reads TGTGCCAGCAGTTTCGGCATGAACACTGAAGCTTTCTTT. Translated: CASSFGMNTEAFF.

This clonotype was picked up many times. The chain couples TRBV20-1 to TRBJ1-5; the D gene is possibly TRBD1 (5 bases). This CDR3 spans 14 amino acids. From germline, CDR1 is DFQATT and CDR2 SNEGSKA (reference sequence). Trimming shortened V by 6 bases and J by 2 bases, and 14 bases separated the two germline ends. The CDR3 DNA sequence: TGCAGTGCCCCGGGGGACCCTGGCAATCAGCCCCAGCATTTT. As protein: CSAPGDPGNQPQHF.

At least ten counts were recorded for this clonotype. V and J are TRBV5-1 and TRBJ1-1, with TRBD1 matching over 11 bases. Unmatched junction bases numbered 3, after V lost 6 bases and J lost 2 bases. CDR3 length: 14 residues. In germline, CDR1 is SGHRS, CDR2 YFSETQ. The CDR3 protein is CASTRTGGNTEAFF. CDR3 nucleotide sequence: TGCGCCAGCACCAGGACAGGGGGCAACACTGAAGCTTTCTTT.

This clonotype was counted between two and nine times. CDR3 sequence (DNA): TGTGCCAGCAGCTTCGTGGGGGGGCCCACCGGGGAGCTGTTTTTT. Protein product: CASSFVGGPTGELFF. V is TRBV7-3 and J is TRBJ2-2; tentatively, D is TRBD2 (7 bases). V lost 3 bases and J 4 bases, leaving 12 bases between the germline ends. CDR1 is SGHTA and CDR2 is FQGTGA in the germline V gene. CDR3 length: 15 residues. Combining the CDR3 with reference TRBV7-3 and TRBJ2-2 gives the whole variable domain GAGVSQTPSNKVTEKGKYVELRCDPISGHTALYWYRQSLGQGPEFLIYFQGTGAADDSGLPNDRFFAVRPEGSVSTLKIQRTERGDSAVYLCASSFVGGPTGELFFGEGSRLTVL.

The gene calls are TRBV6-2 or TRBV6-3 and TRBJ2-1; D unclear. V dropped 0 bases and J dropped 1 base, with 28 bases sitting between them. This CDR3 spans 22 amino acids. CDR1 and CDR2 from the germline V gene are MNHEY and SVGEGT. CDR3 in DNA: TGTGCCAGCAGTTACTCCCCCTCTTCGGGCGGAATCCGTAGTGTTTCCTACAATGAGCAGTTCTTC. This translates into CASSYSPSSGGIRSVSYNEQFF.

This clonotype was seen ten or more times. The chain combines TRBV3-1 with TRBJ2-2; D is possibly TRBD1 or TRBD2 (5 bases each). The CDR3 has 12 amino acids. V was cut by 7 bases and J by 8 bases, with 11 bases left in between. Germline CDR1 and CDR2: LGHDT and YNNKEL (reference sequence). The CDR3 loop reads CASNWGPGELFF. CDR3 DNA: TGTGCCAGCAATTGGGGACCGGGGGAGCTGTTTTTT.

This clonotype was observed at least ten times. V and J are TRBV27 and TRBJ2-2, with D possibly matching TRBD2 (6 bases). CDR1 is MNHEY, CDR2 SMNVEV, per germline (reference sequence). This CDR3 has 14 amino acids. V was trimmed by 5 bases and J by 6 bases, leaving 13 bases between them. The CDR3 spells CASSVRGFAGELFF. The CDR3 DNA is TGTGCCAGCAGTGTGCGGGGCTTCGCCGGGGAGCTGTTTTTT.

This clonotype has ten or more counts. The rearrangement links TRBV12-3 or TRBV12-4 to TRBJ2-7, with a possible D match to TRBD2 (5 bases). The germline V and J ends were trimmed by 3 bases and 6 bases, with 9 bases remaining between them. The CDR3 length is 12 residues. In nucleotides, the CDR3 is TGTGCCAGCAGTTTTAGAGGGCTCGAGCAGTACTTC. Encoded protein: CASSFRGLEQYF.

This clonotype appeared many times. The gene calls are TRBV12-3 or TRBV12-4 and TRBJ2-1, with a possible D match to TRBD2 (6 bases). Trimming took off 5 bases at V and 3 bases at J, with 14 bases between the two ends. The CDR3 is 15 residues long. CDR3 sequence: CASSPRRGGYNEQFF. The CDR3 coding sequence is TGTGCCAGCAGTCCTCGGAGGGGTGGCTACAATGAGCAGTTCTTC.

This clonotype was observed at least ten times. The chain recombines TRBV6-4 with TRBJ2-3; a possible D gene is TRBD1 (6 bases). The V and J ends lost 0 bases and 4 bases respectively, with 11 bases between them. The CDR3 sequence is 15 residues long. CDR1 MRHNA and CDR2 SNTAGT come from the germline V gene. DNA for the CDR3: TGTGCCAGCAGTGACTCGAGGGGGTCCCCAGATACGCAGTATTTT. Its protein is CASSDSRGSPDTQYF.

This clonotype has ten or more counts. The chain joins TRBV5-6 to TRBJ2-4; D is possibly TRBD1 or TRBD2 (6 bases each). In germline, CDR1 is SGHDT, CDR2 YYEEEE. The CDR3 loop spans 14 amino acids. With 2 bases removed from V and 7 bases from J, the gap between germline ends came to 13 bases. The CDR3: CASSFGGGMNIQYF. The CDR3 region has the DNA TGTGCCAGCAGCTTCGGAGGGGGGATGAACATTCAGTACTTC.

This clonotype came up many times. The rearrangement links TRBV6-1 to TRBJ2-3; 11 bases map to TRBD2. Germline-derived CDR1 and CDR2 are MNHNS and SASEGT. V was pared by 1 base and J by 4 bases, with 1 base of the junction left unmatched. This CDR3 comprises 15 residues. The CDR3 region is CASSEVSGGADTQYF. In nucleotides, the CDR3 is TGTGCCAGCAGTGAAGTTAGCGGGGGGGCAGATACGCAGTATTTT.

This clonotype was recorded many times. The V call is TRBV12-3 or TRBV12-4, the J call TRBJ1-1; D uncertain. The CDR3 runs to 13 residues. Trimming cost V 3 bases and J 3 bases, with 8 bases left between them. CDR3: CASSFPWDTEAFF. As DNA, the CDR3 is TGTGCCAGCAGTTTCCCGTGGGACACTGAAGCTTTCTTT.

This clonotype was recorded many times. This chain's CDR3 is CATSNPPAVDQPQHF. CDR3 nucleotide sequence: TGTGCCACCTCAAATCCACCAGCAGTTGATCAGCCCCAGCATTTT. This sequence joins TRBV10-3 and TRBJ1-5; D is uncertain. This CDR3 comprises 15 residues. Germline loops: CDR1 ENHRY, CDR2 SYGVKD. Trimming stripped 10 bases from V and 5 bases from J, with 21 bases between.